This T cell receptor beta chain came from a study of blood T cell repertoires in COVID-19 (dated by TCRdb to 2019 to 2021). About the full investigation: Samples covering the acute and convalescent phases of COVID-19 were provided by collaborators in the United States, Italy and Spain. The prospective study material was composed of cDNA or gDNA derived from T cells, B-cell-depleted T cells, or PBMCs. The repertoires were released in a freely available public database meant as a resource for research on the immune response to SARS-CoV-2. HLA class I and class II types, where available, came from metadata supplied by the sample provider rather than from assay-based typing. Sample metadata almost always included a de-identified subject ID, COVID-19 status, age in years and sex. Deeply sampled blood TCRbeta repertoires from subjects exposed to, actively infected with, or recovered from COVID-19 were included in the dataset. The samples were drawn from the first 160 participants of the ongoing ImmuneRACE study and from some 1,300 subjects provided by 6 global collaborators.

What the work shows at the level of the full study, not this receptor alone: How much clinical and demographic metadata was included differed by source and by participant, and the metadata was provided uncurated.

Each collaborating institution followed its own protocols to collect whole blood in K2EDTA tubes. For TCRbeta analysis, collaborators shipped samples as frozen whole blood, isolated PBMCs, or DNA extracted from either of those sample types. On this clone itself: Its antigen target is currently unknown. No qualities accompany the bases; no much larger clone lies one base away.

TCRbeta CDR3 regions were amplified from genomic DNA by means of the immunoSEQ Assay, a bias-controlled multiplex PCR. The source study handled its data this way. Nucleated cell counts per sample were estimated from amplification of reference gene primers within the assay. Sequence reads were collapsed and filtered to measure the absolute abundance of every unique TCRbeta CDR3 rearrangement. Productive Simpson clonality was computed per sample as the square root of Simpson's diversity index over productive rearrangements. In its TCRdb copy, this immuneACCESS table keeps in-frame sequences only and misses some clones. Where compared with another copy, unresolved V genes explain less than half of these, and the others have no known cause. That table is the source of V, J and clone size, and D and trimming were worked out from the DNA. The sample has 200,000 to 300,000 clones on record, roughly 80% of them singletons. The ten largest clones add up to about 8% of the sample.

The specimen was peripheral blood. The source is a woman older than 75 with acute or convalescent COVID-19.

The CDR3 loop reads CAIRAQETGELFF. The DNA reads as follows: TGTGCCATCAGGGCCCAAGAAACCGGGGAGCTGTTTTTT. Recombination linked TRBV10-3 to TRBJ2-2, with the D gene not clear enough to name. CDR1 and CDR2, per the germline V gene, are ENHRY and SYGVKD. Trimming removed 6 bases from V and 5 bases from J, leaving 10 bases between the germline ends. The CDR3 measures 13 amino acids from cysteine to phenylalanine. CDR3 DNA only is kept here, 39 bases in frame from base 1.